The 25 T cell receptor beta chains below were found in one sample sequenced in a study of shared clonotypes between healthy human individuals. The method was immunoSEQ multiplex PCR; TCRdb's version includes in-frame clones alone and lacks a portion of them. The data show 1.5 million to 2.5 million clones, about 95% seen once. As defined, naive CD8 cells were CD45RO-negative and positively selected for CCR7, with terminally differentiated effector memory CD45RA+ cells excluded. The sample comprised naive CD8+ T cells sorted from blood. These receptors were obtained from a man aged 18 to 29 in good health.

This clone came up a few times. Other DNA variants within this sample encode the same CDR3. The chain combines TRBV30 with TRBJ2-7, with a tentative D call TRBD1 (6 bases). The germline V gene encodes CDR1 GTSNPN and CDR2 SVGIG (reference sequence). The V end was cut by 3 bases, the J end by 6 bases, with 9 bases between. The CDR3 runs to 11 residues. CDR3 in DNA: TGTGCCTGGAGCGCAGGGGTCGAGCAGTACTTC. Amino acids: CAWSAGVEQYF. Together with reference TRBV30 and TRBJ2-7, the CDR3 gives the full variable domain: SQTIHQWPATLVQPVGSPLSLECTVEGTSNPNLYWYRQAAGRGLQLLFYSVGIGQISSEVPQNLSASRPQDRQFILSSKKLLLSDSGFYLCAWSAGVEQYFGPGTRLTVT.

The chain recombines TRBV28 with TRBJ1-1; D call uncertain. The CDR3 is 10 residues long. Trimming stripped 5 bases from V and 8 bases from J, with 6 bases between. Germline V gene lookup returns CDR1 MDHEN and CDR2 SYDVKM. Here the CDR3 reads CASSDNEAFF. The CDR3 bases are TGTGCCAGCAGTGACAACGAAGCTTTCTTT.

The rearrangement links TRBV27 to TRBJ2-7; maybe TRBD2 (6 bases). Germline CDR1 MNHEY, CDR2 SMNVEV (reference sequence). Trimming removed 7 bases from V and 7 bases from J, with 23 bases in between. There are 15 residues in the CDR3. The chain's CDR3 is CASTLRSREVGEQYF. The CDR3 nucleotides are TGTGCCAGCACCTTACGGAGCAGGGAGGTGGGGGAGCAGTACTTC.

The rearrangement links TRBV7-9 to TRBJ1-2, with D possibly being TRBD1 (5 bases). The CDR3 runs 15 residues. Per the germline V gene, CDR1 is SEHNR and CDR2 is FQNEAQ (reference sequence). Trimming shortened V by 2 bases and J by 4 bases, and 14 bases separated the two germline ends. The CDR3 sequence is CASSLSLQGPYGYTF. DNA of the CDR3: TGTGCCAGCAGCTTATCTCTGCAGGGACCCTATGGCTACACCTTC. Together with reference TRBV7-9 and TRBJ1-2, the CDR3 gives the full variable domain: DTGVSQNPRHKITKRGQNVTFRCDPISEHNRLYWYRQTLGQGPEFLTYFQNEAQLEKSRLLSDRFSAERPKGSFSTLEIQRTEQGDSAMYLCASSLSLQGPYGYTFGSGTRLTVV.

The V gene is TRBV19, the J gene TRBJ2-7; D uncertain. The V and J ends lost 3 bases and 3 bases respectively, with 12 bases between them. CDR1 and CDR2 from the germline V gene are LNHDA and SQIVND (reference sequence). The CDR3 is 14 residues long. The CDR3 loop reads CASSMGLFNYEQYF. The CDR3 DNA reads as TGTGCCAGTAGTATGGGTCTGTTTAACTACGAGCAGTACTTC.

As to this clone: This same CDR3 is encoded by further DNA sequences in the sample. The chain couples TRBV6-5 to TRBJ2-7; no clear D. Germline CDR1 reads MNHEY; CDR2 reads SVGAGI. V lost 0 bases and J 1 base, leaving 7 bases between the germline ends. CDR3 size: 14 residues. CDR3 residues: CASSYSPDSYEQYF. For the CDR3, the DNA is TGTGCCAGCAGTTACTCCCCGGATTCCTACGAGCAGTACTTC.

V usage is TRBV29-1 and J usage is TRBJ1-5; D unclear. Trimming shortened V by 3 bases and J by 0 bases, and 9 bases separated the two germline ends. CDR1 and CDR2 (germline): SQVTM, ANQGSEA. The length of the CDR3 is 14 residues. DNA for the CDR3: TGCAGCGTTGATCTGCGGATTAGCAATCAGCCCCAGCATTTT. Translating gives CSVDLRISNQPQHF.

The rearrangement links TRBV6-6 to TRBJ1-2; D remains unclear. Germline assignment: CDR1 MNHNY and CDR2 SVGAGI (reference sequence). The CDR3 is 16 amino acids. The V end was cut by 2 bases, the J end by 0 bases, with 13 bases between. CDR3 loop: CASSYPTTASNYGYTF. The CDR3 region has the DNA TGTGCCAGCAGTTACCCGACCACAGCCTCTAACTATGGCTACACCTTC.

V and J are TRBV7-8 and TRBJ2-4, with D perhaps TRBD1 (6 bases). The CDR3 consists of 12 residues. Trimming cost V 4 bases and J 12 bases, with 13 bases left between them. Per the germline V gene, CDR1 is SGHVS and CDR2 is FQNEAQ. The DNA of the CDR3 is TGTGCCAGCAGCTCCACAGGGAATCATCAGTACTTC. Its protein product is CASSSTGNHQYF.

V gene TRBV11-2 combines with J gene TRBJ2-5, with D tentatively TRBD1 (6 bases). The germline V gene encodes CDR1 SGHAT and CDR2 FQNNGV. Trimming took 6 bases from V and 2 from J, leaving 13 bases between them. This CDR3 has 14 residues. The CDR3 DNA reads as TGTGCCAGCAGGTTAACGACAGGACAAGAGACCCAGTACTTC. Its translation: CASRLTTGQETQYF. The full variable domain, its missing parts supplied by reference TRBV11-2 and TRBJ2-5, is EAGVAQSPRYKIIEKRQSVAFWCNPISGHATLYWYQQILGQGPKLLIQFQNNGVVDDSQLPKDRFSAERLKGVDSTLKIQPAKLEDSAVYLCASRLTTGQETQYFGPGTRLLVL.

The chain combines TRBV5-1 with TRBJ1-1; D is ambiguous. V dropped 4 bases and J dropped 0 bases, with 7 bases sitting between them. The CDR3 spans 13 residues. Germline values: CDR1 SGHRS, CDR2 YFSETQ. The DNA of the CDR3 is TGCGCCAGCAGCGGACCGCTGAACACTGAAGCTTTCTTT. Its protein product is CASSGPLNTEAFF.

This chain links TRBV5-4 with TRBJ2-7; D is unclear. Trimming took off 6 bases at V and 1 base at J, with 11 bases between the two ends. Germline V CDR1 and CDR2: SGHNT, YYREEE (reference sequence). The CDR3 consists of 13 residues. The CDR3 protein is CASTATDSYEQYF. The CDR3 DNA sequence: TGTGCCAGCACTGCGACCGATTCCTACGAGCAGTACTTC.

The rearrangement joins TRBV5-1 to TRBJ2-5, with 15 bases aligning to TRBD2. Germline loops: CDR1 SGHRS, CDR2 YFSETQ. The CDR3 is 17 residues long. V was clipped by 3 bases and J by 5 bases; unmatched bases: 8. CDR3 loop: CASSSGLAGGFEETQYF. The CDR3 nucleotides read TGCGCCAGCAGCTCCGGACTAGCGGGAGGGTTTGAGGAGACCCAGTACTTC.

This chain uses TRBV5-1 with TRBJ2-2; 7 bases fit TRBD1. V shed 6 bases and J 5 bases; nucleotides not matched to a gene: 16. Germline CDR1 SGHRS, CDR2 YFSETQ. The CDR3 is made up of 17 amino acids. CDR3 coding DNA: TGCGCCAGCAAAACAAATGACAGGGTCTTGGGGACCGGGGAGCTGTTTTTT. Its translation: CASKTNDRVLGTGELFF.

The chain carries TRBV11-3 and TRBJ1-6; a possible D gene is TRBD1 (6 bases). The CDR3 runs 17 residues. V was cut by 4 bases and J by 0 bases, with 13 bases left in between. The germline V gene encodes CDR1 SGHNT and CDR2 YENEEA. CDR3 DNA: TGTGCCAGCAGCTCTAACAGGGTGAGCTCCTATAATTCACCCCTCCACTTT. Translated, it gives CASSSNRVSSYNSPLHF.

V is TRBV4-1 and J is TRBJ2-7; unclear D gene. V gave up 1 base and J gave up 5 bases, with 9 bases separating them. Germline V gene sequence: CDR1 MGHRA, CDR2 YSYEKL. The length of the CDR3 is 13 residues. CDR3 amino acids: CASSQGSRNEQYF. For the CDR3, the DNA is TGCGCCAGCAGCCAAGGGTCAAGGAACGAGCAGTACTTC.

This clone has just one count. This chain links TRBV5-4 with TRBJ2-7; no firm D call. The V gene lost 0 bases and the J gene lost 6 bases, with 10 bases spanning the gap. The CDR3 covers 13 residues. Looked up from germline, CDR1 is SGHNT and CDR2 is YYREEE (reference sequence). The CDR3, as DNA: TGTGCCAGCAGCTTGGGGGCTTGGGGCGAGCAGTACTTC. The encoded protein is CASSLGAWGEQYF.

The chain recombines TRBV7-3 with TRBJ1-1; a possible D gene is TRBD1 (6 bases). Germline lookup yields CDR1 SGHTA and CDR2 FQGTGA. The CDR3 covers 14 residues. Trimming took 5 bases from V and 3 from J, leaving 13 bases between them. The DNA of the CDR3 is TGTGCCAGCAGCCCCGGGGGCCTGGACACTGAAGCTTTCTTT. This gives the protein CASSPGGLDTEAFF.

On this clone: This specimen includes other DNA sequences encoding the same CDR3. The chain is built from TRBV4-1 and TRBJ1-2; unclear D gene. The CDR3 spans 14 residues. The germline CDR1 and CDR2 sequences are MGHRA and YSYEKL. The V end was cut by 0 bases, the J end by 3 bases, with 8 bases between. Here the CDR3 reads CASSQESADYGYTF. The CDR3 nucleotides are TGCGCCAGCAGCCAAGAATCAGCAGACTATGGCTACACCTTC.

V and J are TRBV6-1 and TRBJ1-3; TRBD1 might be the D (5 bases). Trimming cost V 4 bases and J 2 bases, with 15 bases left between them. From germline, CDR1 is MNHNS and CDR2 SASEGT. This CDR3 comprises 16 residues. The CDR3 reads CASSVAREGAGNTIYF. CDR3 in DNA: TGTGCCAGCAGTGTGGCCAGGGAGGGCGCTGGAAACACCATATATTTT.

The CDR3 nucleotides read TGTGCCAGCAGCCTCCCCGCACGCACAGATACGCAGTATTTT. Residues: CASSLPARTDTQYF. The chain carries TRBV7-2 and TRBJ2-3; D unclear. V lost 5 bases to trimming and J lost 1 base, with 10 bases between them. The CDR3 is 14 residues long. CDR1 is SGHTA and CDR2 is FQGNSA in the germline V gene.

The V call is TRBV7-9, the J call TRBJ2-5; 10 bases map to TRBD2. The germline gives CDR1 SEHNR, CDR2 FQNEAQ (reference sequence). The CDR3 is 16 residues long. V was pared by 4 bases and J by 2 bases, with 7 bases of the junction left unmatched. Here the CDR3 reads CASSSDLAGVQETQYF. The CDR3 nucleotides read TGTGCCAGCAGCTCCGATCTAGCGGGGGTACAAGAGACCCAGTACTTC.

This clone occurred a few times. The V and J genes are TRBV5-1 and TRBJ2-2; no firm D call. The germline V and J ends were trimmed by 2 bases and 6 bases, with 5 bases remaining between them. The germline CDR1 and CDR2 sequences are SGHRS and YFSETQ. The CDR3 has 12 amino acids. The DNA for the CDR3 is TGCGCCAGCAGCTTTGAGTCCGGGGAGCTGTTTTTT. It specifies CASSFESGELFF.

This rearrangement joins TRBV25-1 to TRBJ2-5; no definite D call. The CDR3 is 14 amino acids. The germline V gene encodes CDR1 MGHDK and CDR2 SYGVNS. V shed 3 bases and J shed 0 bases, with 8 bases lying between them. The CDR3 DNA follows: TGTGCCAGCAGTGATTTAGGGTACCAAGAGACCCAGTACTTC. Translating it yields CASSDLGYQETQYF.

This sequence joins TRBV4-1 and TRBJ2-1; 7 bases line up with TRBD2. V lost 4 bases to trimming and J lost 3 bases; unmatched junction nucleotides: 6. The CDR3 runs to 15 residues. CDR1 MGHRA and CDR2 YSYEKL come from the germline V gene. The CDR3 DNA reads TGCGCCAGCAGCCGAGAAGCGGGGATCTACAATGAGCAGTTCTTC. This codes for CASSREAGIYNEQFF.